The rows below give T cell receptor beta chains drawn from one sample of a study of CD8+ T cells in alopecia areata. This table comes from immunoSEQ multiplex PCR, and its TCRdb copy is limited to in-frame clones, with some not included. The sample yields over 8,500 clones, over 50% seen once. Sample: skin. The receptors shown here come from a human donor with alopecia areata. Each CDR3 is given with its conserved first and last residue.

CDR3: CASSQYTGKGPDTQYF
V: TRBV4-1
J: TRBJ2-3

CDR3: CASARTSGSIDEQFF
V: TRBV12-5
J: TRBJ2-1

CDR3: CASGQGVGGYTF
V: TRBV25-1
J: TRBJ1-2

CDR3: CASSYEGRNTEAFF
V: TRBV6-6
J: TRBJ1-1

CDR3: CASSGTGYGNTIYF
V: TRBV28
J: TRBJ1-3

CDR3: CASSTKTVNTEAFF
V: TRBV13
J: TRBJ1-1

CDR3: CASSFGSAETQYF
V: TRBV5-4
J: TRBJ2-5

CDR3: CASSHLEVLSNEKLFF
V: TRBV28
J: TRBJ1-4

CDR3: CASSFRRAGSGESYEQYF
V: TRBV19
J: TRBJ2-7

CDR3: CASSLITSADEQFF
V: TRBV7-2
J: TRBJ2-1

CDR3: CASSEPMYGHEQYF
V: TRBV10-2
J: TRBJ2-7

CDR3: CASSRLAGLAQYF
V: TRBV2
J: TRBJ2-5

CDR3: CASSTRSPGQGREKLFF
V: TRBV28
J: TRBJ1-4

CDR3: CASSSPTKGADAFF
V: TRBV6-5
J: TRBJ1-1

CDR3: CASSSSGVSNYGYTF
V: TRBV7-2
J: TRBJ1-2

CDR3: CASSYRMEVAGANVLTF
V: TRBV27
J: TRBJ2-6

CDR3: CASSQDPSSTDTQYF
V: TRBV4-3
J: TRBJ2-3

CDR3: CASSESGRGKGTEAFF
V: TRBV10-2
J: TRBJ1-1

CDR3: CATSLIGQTYEQYF
V: TRBV15
J: TRBJ2-7

CDR3: CSVGRRGLPDTQYF
V: TRBV29-1
J: TRBJ2-3

CDR3: CASSQDRQGPSYQPQHF
V: TRBV4-3
J: TRBJ1-5

CDR3: CASSLELGGLSEQYF
V: TRBV11-2
J: TRBJ2-7

CDR3: CASRGLAGGREEDTQYF
V: TRBV27
J: TRBJ2-3

CDR3: CASGRQGANTEAFF
V: TRBV19
J: TRBJ1-1

CDR3: CASSQDRTQVEQFF
V: TRBV4-3
J: TRBJ2-1

CDR3: CASSELLRHSVDTEAFF
V: TRBV10-2
J: TRBJ1-1

CDR3: CASSQQGGGYTF
V: TRBV4-2
J: TRBJ1-2

CDR3: CASSLVAGGNEQYF
V: TRBV7-8
J: TRBJ2-7

CDR3: CASSRDSGGGTGETQYF
V: TRBV4-2
J: TRBJ2-5

CDR3: CASSARGNSNQPQHF
V: TRBV7-8
J: TRBJ1-5

CDR3: CASSAGTSEYNEQFF
V: TRBV7-3
J: TRBJ2-1

CDR3: CASSQEVEQFF
V: TRBV4-2
J: TRBJ2-1

CDR3: CSARDLYEQFF
V: TRBV20-1
J: TRBJ2-1